The clone carrying this TCR beta chain was observed at least ten times. The junction shows a germline mismatch at one end, possibly a read error. This sample stems from a study of blood T cells in healthy people across ages. Study as a whole: The template switching approach captured approximately one barcoded beta molecule for every two T cells.

The second PCR ran 7 to 11 cycles with a sample-barcoded 5' primer and J-beta primers. TCRdb processed the 5' RACE reads anew with MiXCR; each CDR3 protein has one entry. The data hold roughly 1 million distinct CDR3 sequences, with 20% to 25% observed a single time. The same data also contributed to another study, on T cells of mothers and their children.

Sequencing used blood. This sequence was found in a girl aged 2-10 years in good health.

The CDR3 DNA follows: TGCGCCAGCAGCCTGGAGGCTGGGGCCAACGTCCTGACTTTC. This encodes CASSLEAGANVLTF. The gene calls are TRBV7-9 and TRBJ2-6, with D possibly TRBD2 on 5 matching bases. Germline lookup yields CDR1 SEHNR and CDR2 FQNEAQ (reference sequence). The CDR3 spans 14 residues.